This T cell receptor (beta chain) originates from a study of CD8 T cells in ankylosing spondylitis. Study results and limitations: Reported data indicate significant enrichment of disease-linked clones within matched ankylosing spondylitis synovial fluid.

Making the TCR beta libraries involved quantitative 5'-RACE with molecular barcodes. TCRdb used MiXCR to reprocess the 5' RACE reads, holding one entry per CDR3 protein. The sample lists under 200,000 distinct CDR3 sequences, 13% seen once, with about 10% in the top ten. Notes on this clonotype: Its antigen is currently unknown. The missing conserved phenylalanine or tryptophan at the end of this CDR3 makes a read error likely.

Losses at the gene ends were 6 bases for V and 10 bases for J; bases not matched to a gene: 15. This CDR3 comprises 15 residues. Germline lookup yields CDR1 SGHDT and CDR2 YYEEEE. Material: blood, either unsorted or a sorted T cell fraction (not recorded which). This chain connects TRBV5-6 to TRBJ2-1; TRBD1 matches 8 bases. This receptor was taken from a female donor with ankylosing spondylitis or in good health (not recorded which). DNA for the CDR3: TGTGCCAGCACCCCAATTACATCAGGGGGCAAGGAGCAGTTCATC. Translated, it gives CASTPITSGGKEQFI.